The text below deals with one TCR beta chain. The data belong to a study of cytomegalovirus exposure and HLA in healthy donors. In the PCR, 60 Vbeta and 13 Jbeta primers were used. Some clones are missing from TCRdb's copy, which holds only in-frame ones; the method was immunoSEQ multiplex PCR. The data show about 240,000 clones, about four fifths seen once. V gave up 7 bases and J gave up 4 bases; unmatched junction bases: 6. The length of the CDR3 is 13 residues. Germline CDR1 SGHNT, CDR2 YYREEE (reference sequence). The clonotype comes from a woman between 40 and 50 years old in good health and CMV-seropositive. The sequencing sample was made of PBMCs. This chain links TRBV5-4 with TRBJ2-3; 7 bases map to TRBD1. The DNA for the CDR3 is TGTGCCAGCGGTACAGGGGACGCAGATACGCAGTATTTT. This codes for CASGTGDADTQYF.